This T cell receptor (beta chain) was documented in a study of blood T cell repertoires in COVID-19. The overall study: Material from acute and convalescent COVID-19 was sourced from the United States, Italy and Spain. PBMCs, B-cell-depleted T cells, or T cells were the source of the cDNA or gDNA that made up the material.

The J segment lost 5 bases and the V segment lost 3 bases, leaving 12 bases of the junction unmatched. The CDR3 contains 17 residues. Per the germline V gene, CDR1 is SGDLS and CDR2 is YYNGEE. Per the original methods: Nucleated cell counts were estimated from reference gene primer amplification. Assay: immunoSEQ multiplex PCR; the TCRdb copy retains only in-frame clones and omits some. V and J calls and clone size are copied from that table; D and trimming were computed from the DNA. The sample holds 300,000 to 450,000 clones, around nine tenths seen once. The Seattle patients joined while their infection was active and were tracked longitudinally afterward.

Specimen: peripheral blood. The clonotype originates from a woman in her sixties with COVID-19, enrolled during active disease. The chain employs TRBV9 and TRBJ2-5; 11 bases are shared with TRBD1. CDR3 nucleotides: TGTGCCAGCAGCGCCAGGACAGGGGGCGGACTCGGTGAGACCCAGTACTTC. Protein sequence: CASSARTGGGLGETQYF.